This T cell receptor (beta chain) is from a study of T cell responses to AZD1222 COVID-19 vaccine. As for the study in general: Researchers grouped second doses given at about 4 or about 12 weeks into one pool.

J was trimmed by 1 base and V by 2 bases; bases with no gene match: 4. This CDR3 region has 16 residues. Germline V gene sequence: CDR1 MNHEY, CDR2 SVGEGT. Study outcomes and limitations: The study reported that nearly half of spike-specific TCRs target unmutated variant regions. Spike-specific TCR breadth and depth grew following two AZD1222 doses.

As for this clone: The antigen is unknown.

Profiling relied on immunoSEQ multiplex PCR, and the TCRdb table lists in-frame clones only, not all of them. The table has roughly 150,000 clones, 89% seen once. Specimen: peripheral blood, collected on day 0 of AZD1222 vaccination. The TCR was taken from an adult in good health. The chain couples TRBV6-2 or TRBV6-3 to TRBJ2-2; 7 bases map to TRBD2. This CDR3 reads CASSYGQRGNTGELFF. In DNA form, the CDR3 reads TGTGCCAGCAGTTACGGCCAGCGGGGGAACACCGGGGAGCTGTTTTTT.